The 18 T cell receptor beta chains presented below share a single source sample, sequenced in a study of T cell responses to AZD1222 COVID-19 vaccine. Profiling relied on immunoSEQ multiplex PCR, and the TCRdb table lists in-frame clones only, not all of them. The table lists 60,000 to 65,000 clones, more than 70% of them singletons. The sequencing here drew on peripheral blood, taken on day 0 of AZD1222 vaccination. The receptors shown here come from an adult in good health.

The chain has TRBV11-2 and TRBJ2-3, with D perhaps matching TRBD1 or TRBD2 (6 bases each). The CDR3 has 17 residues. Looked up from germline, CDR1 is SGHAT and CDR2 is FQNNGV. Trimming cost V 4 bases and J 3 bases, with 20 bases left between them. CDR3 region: CASSWGAAGGGTDTQYF. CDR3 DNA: TGTGCCAGCAGCTGGGGGGCCGCCGGTGGGGGAACAGATACGCAGTATTTT.

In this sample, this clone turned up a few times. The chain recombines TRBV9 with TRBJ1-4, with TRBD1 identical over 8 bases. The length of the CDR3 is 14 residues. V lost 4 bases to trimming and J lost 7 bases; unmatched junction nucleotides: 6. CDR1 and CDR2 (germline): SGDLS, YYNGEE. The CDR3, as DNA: TGTGCCAGCAGCCTTGGACAGGGAGGTGAAAAACTGTTTTTT. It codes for CASSLGQGGEKLFF.

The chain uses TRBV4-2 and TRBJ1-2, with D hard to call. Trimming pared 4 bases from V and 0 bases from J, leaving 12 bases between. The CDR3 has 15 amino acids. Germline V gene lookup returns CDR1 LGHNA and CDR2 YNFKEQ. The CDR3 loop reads CASSPAETSNYGYTF. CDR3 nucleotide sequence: TGTGCCAGCAGCCCGGCCGAAACCTCTAACTATGGCTACACCTTC.

This CDR3 is CSVLVRGARGNQPQHF. The CDR3 nucleotides read TGCAGCGTATTGGTCCGGGGGGCGCGGGGCAATCAGCCCCAGCATTTT. The chain links TRBV29-1 to TRBJ1-5; D is possibly TRBD1 (6 bases). Trimming took 6 bases from V and 2 from J, leaving 20 bases between them. This CDR3 region has 16 residues. In germline, CDR1 is SQVTM, CDR2 ANQGSEA.

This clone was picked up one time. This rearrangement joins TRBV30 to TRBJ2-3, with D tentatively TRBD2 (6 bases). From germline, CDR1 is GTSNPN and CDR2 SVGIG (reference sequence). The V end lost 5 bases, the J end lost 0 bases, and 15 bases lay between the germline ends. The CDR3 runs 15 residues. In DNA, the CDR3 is TGTGCCTGGGACCCGAGGGGACTCAGCACAGATACGCAGTATTTT. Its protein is CAWDPRGLSTDTQYF.

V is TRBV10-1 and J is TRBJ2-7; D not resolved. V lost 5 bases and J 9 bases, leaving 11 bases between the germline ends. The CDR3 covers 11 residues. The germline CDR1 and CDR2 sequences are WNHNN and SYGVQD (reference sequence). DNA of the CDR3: TGCGCCAGCAGTTCCAGTACCCTGCAGTACTTC. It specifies CASSSSTLQYF.

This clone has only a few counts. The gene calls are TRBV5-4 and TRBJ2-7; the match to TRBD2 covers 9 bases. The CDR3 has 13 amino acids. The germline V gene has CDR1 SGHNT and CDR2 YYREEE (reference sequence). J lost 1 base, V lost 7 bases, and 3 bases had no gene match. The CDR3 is CASASGISYEQYF. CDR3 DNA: TGTGCCAGCGCTAGCGGGATTTCCTACGAGCAGTACTTC.

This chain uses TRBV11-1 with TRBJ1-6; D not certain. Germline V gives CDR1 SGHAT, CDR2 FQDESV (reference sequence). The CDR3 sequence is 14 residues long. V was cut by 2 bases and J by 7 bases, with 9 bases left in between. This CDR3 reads CASSLSASNSPLHF. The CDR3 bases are TGTGCCAGCAGCTTAAGCGCGAGCAATTCACCCCTCCACTTT. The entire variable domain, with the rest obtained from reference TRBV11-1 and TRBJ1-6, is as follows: EAEVAQSPRYKITEKSQAVAFWCDPISGHATLYWYRQILGQGPELLVQFQDESVVDDSQLPKDRFSAERLKGVDSTLKIQPAELGDSAMYLCASSLSASNSPLHFGNGTRLTVT.

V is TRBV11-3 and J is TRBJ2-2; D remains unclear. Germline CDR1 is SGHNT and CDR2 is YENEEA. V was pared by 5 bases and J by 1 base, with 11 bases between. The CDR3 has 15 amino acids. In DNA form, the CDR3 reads TGTGCCAGCAGCCCCCCAGTTGGGAACACCGGGGAGCTGTTTTTT. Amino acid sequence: CASSPPVGNTGELFF.

The CDR3 sequence is CASSPRQGGTQYF. In DNA, the CDR3 is TGTGCCAGCAGCCCCCGACAGGGTGGGACCCAGTACTTC. The rearrangement links TRBV7-2 to TRBJ2-5; the match to TRBD1 covers 7 bases. This CDR3 is built from 13 residues. V lost 5 bases, J lost 7 bases, and 7 bases stayed unmatched. Germline V gene sequence: CDR1 SGHTA, CDR2 FQGNSA. Complete variable domain (other parts from reference TRBV7-2 and TRBJ2-5): GAGVSQSPSNKVTEKGKDVELRCDPISGHTALYWYRQSLGQGLEFLIYFQGNSAPDKSGLPSDRFSAERTGGSVSTLTIQRTQQEDSAVYLCASSPRQGGTQYFGPGTRLLVL.

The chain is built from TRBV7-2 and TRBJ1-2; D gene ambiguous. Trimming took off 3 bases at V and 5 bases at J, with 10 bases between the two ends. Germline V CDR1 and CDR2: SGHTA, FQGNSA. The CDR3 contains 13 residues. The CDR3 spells CASSLGVAYGYTF. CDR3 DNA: TGTGCCAGCAGCTTGGGCGTCGCTTATGGCTACACCTTC.

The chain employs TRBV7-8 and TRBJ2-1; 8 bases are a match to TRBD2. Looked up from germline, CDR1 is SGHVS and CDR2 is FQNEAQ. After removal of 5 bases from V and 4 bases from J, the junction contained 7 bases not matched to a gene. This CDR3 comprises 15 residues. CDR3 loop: CASSVSGGSYNEQFF. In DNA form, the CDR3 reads TGTGCCAGCAGCGTCAGCGGGGGTTCATACAATGAGCAGTTCTTC.

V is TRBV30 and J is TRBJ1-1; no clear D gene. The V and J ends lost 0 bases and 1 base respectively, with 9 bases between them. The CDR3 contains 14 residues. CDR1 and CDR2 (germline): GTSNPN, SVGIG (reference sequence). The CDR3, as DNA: TGTGCCTGGAGTGTAGAACATCGGAACACTGAAGCTTTCTTT. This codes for CAWSVEHRNTEAFF.

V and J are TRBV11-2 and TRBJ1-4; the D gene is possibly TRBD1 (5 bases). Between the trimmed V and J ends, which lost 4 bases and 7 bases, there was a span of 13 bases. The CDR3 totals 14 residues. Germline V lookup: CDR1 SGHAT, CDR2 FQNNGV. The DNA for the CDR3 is TGTGCCAGCAGCTCCGGCGAGGGGTTTGAAAAACTGTTTTTT. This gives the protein CASSSGEGFEKLFF. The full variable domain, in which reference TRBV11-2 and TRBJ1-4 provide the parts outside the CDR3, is EAGVAQSPRYKIIEKRQSVAFWCNPISGHATLYWYQQILGQGPKLLIQFQNNGVVDDSQLPKDRFSAERLKGVDSTLKIQPAKLEDSAVYLCASSSGEGFEKLFFGSGTQLSVL.

This CDR3 is CASSQDRPNQPQHF. CDR3 bases: TGTGCCAGCAGTCAGGACAGACCCAATCAGCCCCAGCATTTT. V usage is TRBV2 and J usage is TRBJ1-5; a possible D gene is TRBD1 (6 bases). The CDR3 contains 14 residues. Germline CDR1 SNHLY, CDR2 FYNNEI. Trimming pared 5 bases from V and 3 bases from J, leaving 11 bases between.

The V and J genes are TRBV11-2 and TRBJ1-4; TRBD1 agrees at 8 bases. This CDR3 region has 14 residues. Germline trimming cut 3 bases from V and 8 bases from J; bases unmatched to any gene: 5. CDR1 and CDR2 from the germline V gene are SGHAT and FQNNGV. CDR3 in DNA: TGTGCCAGCAGCTTCCAGGGGGCGCAGGAAAAACTGTTTTTT. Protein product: CASSFQGAQEKLFF.

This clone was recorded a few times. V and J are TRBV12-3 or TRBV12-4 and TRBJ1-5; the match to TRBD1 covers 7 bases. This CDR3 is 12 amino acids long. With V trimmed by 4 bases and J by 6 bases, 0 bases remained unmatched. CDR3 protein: CASSYRGQPQHF. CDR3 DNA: TGTGCCAGCAGTTACAGGGGTCAGCCCCAGCATTTT.

The CDR3 DNA follows: TGTGCCAGCAGCCAAGAGCGGGGAGTTGCAGATACGCAGTATTTT. This translates into CASSQERGVADTQYF. The chain combines TRBV3-1 (or the pseudogene TRBV3-2) with TRBJ2-3, with TRBD2 as a possible D gene (6 bases). The germline V gene encodes CDR1 LGHDT and CDR2 YNNKEL (reference sequence). CDR3 length equals 15 residues. The germline V and J ends were trimmed by 0 bases and 4 bases, with 11 bases remaining between them.